This T cell receptor (beta chain) was sequenced in a study of blood T cell repertoires in COVID-19. Produced via immunoSEQ multiplex PCR; TCRdb's table is partial and in-frame only. The sample lists about 100,000 clones, 85% to 95% seen once, with around 6% in the top ten. CDR3 length equals 16 residues. Unmatched junction bases numbered 4, after V lost 1 base and J lost 2 bases. Germline V gene lookup returns CDR1 MDHEN and CDR2 SYDVKM. Sequencing was performed on peripheral blood. The chain employs TRBV28 and TRBJ2-7; 11 nucleotides agree with TRBD2. This TCR was recovered from a man aged 45 to 65 with active COVID-19. The CDR3, as DNA: TGTGCCAGCAGTTTATTAGTGACTAGCGGGACCTACGAGCAGTACTTC. This gives the protein CASSLLVTSGTYEQYF.